This TCR beta chain was profiled in a study of blood T cell repertoires in COVID-19 (dated by TCRdb to the early 2020s). The study in broad terms: Samples from collaborators originated in the United States, Italy and Spain and spanned both the acute and convalescent phases of COVID-19. The prospective study material was composed of cDNA or gDNA derived from T cells, B-cell-depleted T cells, or PBMCs. The dataset comprised deeply sampled blood TCRbeta repertoires from subjects exposed to, actively infected with, or recovered from COVID-19. The repertoires were released in a freely available public database intended as a resource for research on the immune response to SARS-CoV-2. The samples were drawn from two sources: the first 160 participants of the ongoing ImmuneRACE study, and 1,000 to 1,500 subjects contributed by 6 global collaborators. Sample metadata almost always included a de-identified subject ID, COVID-19 status, age in years and sex. Where available, HLA class I and class II types were taken from metadata supplied by the sample provider and were not determined by assay-based typing. The full study reports these points: The amount of clinical and demographic metadata varied by source and participant and was provided uncurated.

In Seattle, one collaborating source enrolled patients while the infection was active and tracked those patients longitudinally over the course of disease. Each collaborating institution followed its own protocols to collect whole blood in K2EDTA tubes. For TCRbeta analysis, collaborators shipped samples as frozen whole blood, isolated PBMCs, or DNA extracted from either of those sample types. With respect to this clone: Its antigen has not been determined. Base quality data are lacking; no much larger clone is found one base away.

TCRbeta CDR3 regions were amplified from genomic DNA by means of the immunoSEQ Assay, a bias-controlled multiplex PCR. The authors processed their data as follows. The number of nucleated cells in each sample was estimated by amplification of reference gene primers within the assay. Sequence reads were collapsed and filtered to measure the absolute abundance of every unique TCRbeta CDR3 rearrangement. Productive Simpson clonality was computed per sample as the square root of Simpson's diversity index over productive rearrangements. Held by TCRdb, this immuneACCESS table contains in-frame sequences only and omits some clones. Under half of the omission traces to an unresolved V gene where checked; the cause of the rest is unknown. That table supplies the V and J calls and clone size; D and trimming were determined from the DNA. The sample yields roughly 45,000 clones; 80% to 90% were counted once. The ten most abundant clones make up about 2.5% of the sample.

Taken from the germline V gene, the CDR1 and CDR2 loops are MDHEN and SYDVKM. Its CDR3 holds 13 amino acids, cysteine through phenylalanine. Of all the DNA, just the CDR3 is kept, 39 bases in frame from base 1. Compared with germline, V lacks 4 bases and J lacks 4 bases; bases without a gene match: 3. The TCR comes from a woman of 80 years or more with COVID-19, enrolled during active disease. The sequenced sample was peripheral blood. The chain employs TRBV28 and TRBJ1-2, and TRBD1 matches 7 of the central bases. The DNA reads as follows: TGTGCCAGCAGTTGGGGACAGTCCTATGGCTACACCTTC. Its translation is CASSWGQSYGYTF.